This T cell receptor beta chain was sequenced for a study of T cells in Graves' hyperthyroidism and ophthalmopathy. CDR3 length equals 14 residues. Germline V gene lookup returns CDR1 SGDLS and CDR2 YYNGEE. The ends were cut back, 2 bases at V and 3 bases at J, with 12 bases in the middle. Whole-study findings and limits: Prediction of ophthalmopathy progression came a median around 7.1 months pre-onset.

This clonotype was seen a few times. As yet, its antigen is unknown. The investigators amplified TCR beta CDR3 regions from RNA transcripts. HTBI primers drove first-round RT-PCR of the TCR CDR3. MiXCR was run by TCRdb on the multiplex PCR reads, yielding one entry per CDR3 protein. The table includes almost 250,000 distinct CDR3 sequences, approximately 23% detected once. This chain joins TRBV9 and TRBJ2-7, with D maybe TRBD2 (6 bases). This TCR derives from a woman aged 35 to 49 with Graves' ophthalmopathy. The sequenced sample was blood. CDR3 in amino acids: CASSVGLPNYEQYF. The CDR3 coding sequence is TGTGCCAGCAGCGTCGGACTACCTAACTACGAGCAGTACTTC.